This TCR beta chain was sequenced for a study of PD-L1 blockade in urothelial cancer. Time point described: pretreatment peripheral blood. The CDR3 contains 16 residues. J lost 6 bases, V lost 1 base, and 8 bases had no gene match. The germline gives CDR1 SGHNT, CDR2 YENEEA. Clones were sequenced by immunoSEQ multiplex PCR, and TCRdb holds only the in-frame ones, with some missing. Of some 87,000 clones detected, roughly 84% appear once; the ten largest clones hold about 2%. The chain is built from TRBV11-3 and TRBJ2-1; 8 bases are a match to TRBD1. This material consisted of PBMCs, taken around atezolizumab (anti-PD-L1) treatment. The receptor was isolated from a man aged 60 to 75 with urothelial cancer. This CDR3 reads CASSLGMTGVANEQFF. The CDR3 nucleotides read TGTGCCAGCAGCTTAGGGATGACAGGGGTGGCCAATGAGCAGTTCTTC.